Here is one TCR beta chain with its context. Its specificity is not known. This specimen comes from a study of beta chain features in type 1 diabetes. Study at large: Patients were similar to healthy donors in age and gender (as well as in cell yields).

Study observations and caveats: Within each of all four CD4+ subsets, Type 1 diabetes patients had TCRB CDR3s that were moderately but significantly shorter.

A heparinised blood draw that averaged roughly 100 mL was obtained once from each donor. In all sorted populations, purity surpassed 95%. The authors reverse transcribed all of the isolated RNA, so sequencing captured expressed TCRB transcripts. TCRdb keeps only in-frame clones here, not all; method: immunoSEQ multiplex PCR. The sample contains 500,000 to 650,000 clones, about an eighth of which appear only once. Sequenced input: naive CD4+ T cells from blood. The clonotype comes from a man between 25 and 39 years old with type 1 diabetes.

CDR3 DNA: TGTGCCAGCTCTCGCCAACTAGCGGGGGGATACAATGAGCAGTTCTTC. The encoded protein is CASSRQLAGGYNEQFF. J is TRBJ2-1 and V is TRBV18; 12 bases are a match to TRBD2. CDR3 length: 16 residues. Per germline, CDR1 KGHSH and CDR2 LQKENI. The trim removed 6 bases at V and 4 bases at J, leaving 7 bases unmatched.